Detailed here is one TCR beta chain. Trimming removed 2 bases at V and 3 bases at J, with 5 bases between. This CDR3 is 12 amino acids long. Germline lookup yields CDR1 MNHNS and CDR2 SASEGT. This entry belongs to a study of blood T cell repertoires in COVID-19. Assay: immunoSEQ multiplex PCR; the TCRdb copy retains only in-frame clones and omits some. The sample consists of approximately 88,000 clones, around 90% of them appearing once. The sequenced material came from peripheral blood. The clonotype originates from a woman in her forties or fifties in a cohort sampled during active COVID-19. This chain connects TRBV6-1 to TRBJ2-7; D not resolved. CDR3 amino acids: CASSESIYEQYF. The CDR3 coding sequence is TGTGCCAGCAGTGAATCTATCTACGAGCAGTACTTC.